This TCR beta chain comes out of a study of T cell changes during pregnancy in multiple sclerosis. Measured with immunoSEQ multiplex PCR; TCRdb has only the in-frame clones, and not every one. The sample has 60,000 to 75,000 clones, approximately 90% seen once. Specimen: peripheral blood, collected in the third trimester of pregnancy. The sequence was collected from a female donor with multiple sclerosis, enrolled in a pregnancy study.

The CDR3 bases are TGTGCCAGCAGCTTATTTAGAGAGACAGAATTATACTATAATTCACCCCTCCACTTT. It yields the protein CASSLFRETELYYNSPLHF. The chain combines TRBV11-2 with TRBJ1-6; a weak D match, TRBD1 (5 bases). Trimming stripped 2 bases from V and 3 bases from J, with 20 bases between. CDR1 is SGHAT and CDR2 is FQNNGV in the germline V gene. The CDR3 spans 19 residues.